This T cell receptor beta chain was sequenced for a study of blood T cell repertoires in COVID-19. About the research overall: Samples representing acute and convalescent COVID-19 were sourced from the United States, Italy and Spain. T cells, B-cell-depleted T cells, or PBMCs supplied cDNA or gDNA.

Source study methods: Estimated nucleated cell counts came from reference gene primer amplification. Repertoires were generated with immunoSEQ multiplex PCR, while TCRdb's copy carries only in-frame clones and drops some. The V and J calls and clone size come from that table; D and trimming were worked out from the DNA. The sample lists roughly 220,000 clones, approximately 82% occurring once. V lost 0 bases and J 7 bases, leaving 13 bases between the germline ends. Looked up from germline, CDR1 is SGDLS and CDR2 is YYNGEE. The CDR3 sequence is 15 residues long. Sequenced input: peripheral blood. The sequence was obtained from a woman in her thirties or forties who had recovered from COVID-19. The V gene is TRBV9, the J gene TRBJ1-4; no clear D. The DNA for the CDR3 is TGTGCCAGCAGCGTAGGCTTCCTTGACTCTGAAAAACTGTTTTTT. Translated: CASSVGFLDSEKLFF.